This T cell receptor (beta chain) was recorded in a study of cytomegalovirus exposure and HLA in healthy donors. Overall study context: For the approximately 390 genotyped donors, roughly 80% fell within the Caucasian-associated ancestry cluster.

Per the germline V gene, CDR1 is SNHLY and CDR2 is FYNNEI. The CDR3 contains 14 residues. V was pared by 6 bases and J by 10 bases, with 18 bases between. Primers: 60 Vbeta forward and 13 Jbeta reverse. The repertoire was sequenced with immunoSEQ multiplex PCR; TCRdb's copy has only in-frame clones and lacks some. The table includes around 150,000 clones, about 9.2% detected once. This clone occurred a few times. The rearrangement uses TRBV2 and TRBJ1-4; no definite D call. Sequencing input: PBMCs. This clonotype originated in a woman aged 40 to 55 in good health and CMV-seropositive. CDR3 DNA: TGTGCCAGCAGGGGTGGGTCGGCCCGGGTAAAACTGTTTTTT. It is translated as CASRGGSARVKLFF.